The rows below give T cell receptor beta chains drawn from one sample of a study of B cell selection in AIRE deficiency. Produced via immunoSEQ multiplex PCR; TCRdb's table is partial and in-frame only. The sample includes roughly 24,000 clones, roughly 96% seen only once; the top ten take less than 0.2%. The sample consisted of CD4+CD127+ conventional T cells sorted from PBMCs. The receptors were gathered from a human donor in good health. The CDR3 runs from the conserved cysteine through the conserved F or W. D genes are given only for firm matches. Size values are once, few and many counts, or a class for expanded clones, and some rows have none.

J	size	V	D	DNA	CDR3
TRBJ1-5	.	TRBV30	.	TGTGCCTGGAGTGTAAAGAGGGCCCTAGGCCATCAGCCCCAGCATTTT	CAWSVKRALGHQPQHF
TRBJ2-3	.	TRBV7-2	TRBD2	TGTGCCACTAGCGGGGGGGCGAGCACAGATACGCAGTATTTT	CATSGGASTDTQYF
TRBJ2-4	once	TRBV18	.	TGTGCCAGCTCAGGCACTATAGCCAAAAACATTCAGTACTTC	CASSGTIAKNIQYF
TRBJ2-3	.	TRBV9	.	TGTGCCAGCAGCGTAGGTCAGGGGGGAGGGGATACGCAGTATTTT	CASSVGQGGGDTQYF
TRBJ2-7	.	TRBV19	.	TGTGCCAGTAGAGACAATCCCTACGAGCAGTACTTC	CASRDNPYEQYF
TRBJ1-2	.	TRBV14	.	TGTGCCAGCAGCCAAGGCCAGCTTTATGGCTACACCTTC	CASSQGQLYGYTF
TRBJ1-2	.	TRBV6-5	.	TGTGCCAGCAGTGTGGGTGGCTATGGCTACACCTTC	CASSVGGYGYTF
TRBJ2-5	.	TRBV9	.	TGTGCCAGCAGCGAGGGCAGCCAAGAGACCCAGTACTTC	CASSEGSQETQYF
TRBJ2-5	.	TRBV7-2	TRBD2	TGTGCCAGCAGCTTAGTGTTAGCGGGGATACAAGAGACCCAGTACTTC	CASSLVLAGIQETQYF
TRBJ2-1	.	TRBV5-1	TRBD1	TGCGCCAGCAGCTTCCGGACAGGGGACTACAATGAGCAGTTCTTC	CASSFRTGDYNEQFF
TRBJ1-6	.	TRBV10-3	.	TGTGCCATCAGTGAGTCTAGGGAGAGCAATTCACCCCTCCACTTT	CAISESRESNSPLHF
TRBJ1-6	.	TRBV6-5	.	TGTGCCAGCAGCCGGGGGGACCCTAATTCACCCCTCCACTTT	CASSRGDPNSPLHF
TRBJ1-1	.	TRBV28	TRBD1	TGTGCCAGCAGTTTATCGGAACCAGGGGGACGGACTGAAGCTTTCTTT	CASSLSEPGGRTEAFF
TRBJ1-1	.	TRBV7-9	TRBD1	TGTGCCAGCAGCTTAGAGGGGGCCACTGAAGCTTTCTTT	CASSLEGATEAFF
TRBJ1-3	.	TRBV5-4	.	TGTGCCAGCAGCTATTCAACAGGGCGGGGTGGAAACACCATATATTTT	CASSYSTGRGGNTIYF
TRBJ2-6	.	TRBV7-2	.	TGTGCCAGCAGCTTAGAGGGGCTTGCTGGGGCCAACGTCCTGACTTTC	CASSLEGLAGANVLTF
TRBJ2-7	once	TRBV18	.	TGTGCCAGCTCACAAGAAAGCGTCGCCTACGAGCAGTACTTC	CASSQESVAYEQYF
TRBJ2-3	.	TRBV7-7	.	TGTGCCAGCAGCCGACTCGGAGGCACAGATACGCAGTATTTT	CASSRLGGTDTQYF
TRBJ2-7	once	TRBV5-1	.	TGCGCCAGCAGCTCATCTCTAAGTCAGCAGTACTTC	CASSSSLSQQYF
TRBJ2-6	.	TRBV5-1	TRBD1	TGCGCCAGCAGCTTGGGTGGGACAGCCAACTCTGGGGCCAACGTCCTGACTTTC	CASSLGGTANSGANVLTF
TRBJ2-6	.	TRBV5-1	.	TGCGCCAGCAGCTTGACAGGGTTCGCTGGGGCCAACGTCCTGACTTTC	CASSLTGFAGANVLTF
TRBJ1-3	.	TRBV29-1	.	TGCAGCGTTGATGCAGACTCTGGAAACACCATATATTTT	CSVDADSGNTIYF
TRBJ1-1	.	TRBV2	.	TGTGCCAGCACCATGCAAAGGGACATCACTGAAGCTTTCTTT	CASTMQRDITEAFF
TRBJ1-6	.	TRBV27	.	TGTGCCAGCAGGGGGCCCCAGGCCTCCCTTATCTATTCACCCCTCCACTTT	CASRGPQASLIYSPLHF
TRBJ2-5	.	TRBV6-5	TRBD1	TGTGCCAGCAGCTATGGGGACAGGGGGACCCAGTACTTC	CASSYGDRGTQYF
TRBJ2-1	.	TRBV19	TRBD1	TGTGCCAGTAGTATAAAACCCGGGACAGGGCTTGGGGTAGAGCAGTTCTTC	CASSIKPGTGLGVEQFF
TRBJ1-4	.	TRBV7-9	.	TGTGCCAGCAGCTTAACTTGGCGGAATAATGAAAAACTGTTTTTT	CASSLTWRNNEKLFF
TRBJ2-7	.	TRBV5-4	TRBD1	TGTGCCAGCAGATCCGACAGGGGGGGACTCTACGAGCAGTACTTC	CASRSDRGGLYEQYF
TRBJ2-3	.	TRBV27	.	TGTGCCAGCAGTTTATTAAGTACAGATACGCAGTATTTT	CASSLLSTDTQYF
TRBJ1-2	.	TRBV19	TRBD1	TGTGCCAGTTCCTGGGCAGGGGGCGAAGGACATGGCTACACCTTC	CASSWAGGEGHGYTF
TRBJ1-1	.	TRBV5-1	TRBD1	TGCGCCAGCAGCTTGGCGGACAGGGGGCGATTCACTGAAGCTTTCTTT	CASSLADRGRFTEAFF
TRBJ2-3	.	TRBV2	.	TGTGCCAGCAAACGGCTACTTAGCACAGATACGCAGTATTTT	CASKRLLSTDTQYF
TRBJ1-5	.	TRBV6-1	.	TGTGCCAGCAGACAGTGGAGCAATCAGCCCCAGCATTTT	CASRQWSNQPQHF
TRBJ1-1	.	TRBV11-2	.	TGTGCCAGCAGCTTAGCCAGGGGTACTGAAGCTTTCTTT	CASSLARGTEAFF
TRBJ1-5	.	TRBV10-2	.	TGCGCCAGCCGGGACAGCAATCAGCCCCAGCATTTT	CASRDSNQPQHF
TRBJ2-3	once	TRBV2	TRBD2	TGTGCCAGCAGTGAAGGACTAGCGGGGGGAGATACGCAGTATTTT	CASSEGLAGGDTQYF
TRBJ1-1	.	TRBV7-8	.	TGTGCCAGCAGCTTAACCACAGGGTTGGGGACTGAAGCTTTCTTT	CASSLTTGLGTEAFF
TRBJ2-3	.	TRBV5-1	TRBD2	TGCGCCAGCAGCTTGGCTACTAGCGGGGCAGATACGCAGTATTTT	CASSLATSGADTQYF